This TCR beta chain stems from a study of CD8 T cells in Susac syndrome. Random hexamers served to reverse transcribe roughly 0.45 to 1 ug RNA. TCRdb itself ran the immunoSEQ multiplex PCR reads through MiXCR, one entry per CDR3 protein. This table has about 240,000 distinct CDR3 sequences, almost 97% appearing once. Sequencing of TCR beta drew on CD8+ and CD4+ T cells from blood. Negative magnetic isolation gave CD8+ and CD4+ cells; FACS enriched CD8+ TEMRA. Per the germline V gene, CDR1 is SQVTM and CDR2 is ANQGSEA. V lost 4 bases and J lost 5, with 6 bases in between. This CDR3 is built from 11 residues.

Sequencing input: CD4+ T cells from PBMCs. The chain couples TRBV29-1 to TRBJ1-5; no clear D. This TCR was sampled from a human donor with Susac syndrome. CDR3 amino acids: CSVGSHQPQHF. For the CDR3, the DNA is TGCAGCGTTGGTAGTCATCAGCCCCAGCATTTT.